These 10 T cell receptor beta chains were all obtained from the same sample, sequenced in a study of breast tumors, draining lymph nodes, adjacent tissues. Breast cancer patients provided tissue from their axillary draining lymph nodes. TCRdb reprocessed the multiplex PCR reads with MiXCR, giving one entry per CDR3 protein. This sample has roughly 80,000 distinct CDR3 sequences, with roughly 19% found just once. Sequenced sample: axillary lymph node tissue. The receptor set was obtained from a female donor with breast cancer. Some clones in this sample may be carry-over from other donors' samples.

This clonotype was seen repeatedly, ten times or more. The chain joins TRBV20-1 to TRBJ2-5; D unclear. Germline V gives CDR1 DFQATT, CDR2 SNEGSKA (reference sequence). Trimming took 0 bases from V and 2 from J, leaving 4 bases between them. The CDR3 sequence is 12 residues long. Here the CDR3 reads CSAREVQETQYF. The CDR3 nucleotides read TGCAGTGCTAGAGAGGTTCAAGAGACCCAGTACTTC.

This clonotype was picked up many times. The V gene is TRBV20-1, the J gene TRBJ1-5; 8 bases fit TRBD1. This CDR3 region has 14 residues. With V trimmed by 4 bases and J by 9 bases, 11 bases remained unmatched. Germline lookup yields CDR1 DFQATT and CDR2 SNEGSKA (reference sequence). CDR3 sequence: CSAIPTGGSGPQHF. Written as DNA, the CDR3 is TGCAGTGCTATACCTACAGGGGGGAGCGGGCCCCAGCATTTT.

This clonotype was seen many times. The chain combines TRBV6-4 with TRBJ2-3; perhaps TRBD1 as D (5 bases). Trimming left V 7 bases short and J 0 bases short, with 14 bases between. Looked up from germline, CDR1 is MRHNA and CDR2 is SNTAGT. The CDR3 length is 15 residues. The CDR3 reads CASTPPQGSTDTQYF. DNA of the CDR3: TGTGCCAGCACCCCGCCCCAGGGAAGCACAGATACGCAGTATTTT.

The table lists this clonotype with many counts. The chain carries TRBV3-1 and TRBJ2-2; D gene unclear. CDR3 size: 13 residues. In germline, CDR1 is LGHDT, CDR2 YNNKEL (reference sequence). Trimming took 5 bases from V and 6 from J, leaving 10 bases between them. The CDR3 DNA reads TGTGCCAGCAGCAACAACTGGGCCGGGGAGCTGTTTTTT. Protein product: CASSNNWAGELFF.

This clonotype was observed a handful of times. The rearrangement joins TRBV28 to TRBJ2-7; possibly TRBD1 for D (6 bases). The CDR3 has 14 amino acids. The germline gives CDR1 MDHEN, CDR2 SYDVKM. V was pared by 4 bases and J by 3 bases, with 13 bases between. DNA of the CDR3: TGTGCCAGCAGTTCCCCCGGACAGTTCTACGAGCAGTACTTC. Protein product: CASSSPGQFYEQYF.

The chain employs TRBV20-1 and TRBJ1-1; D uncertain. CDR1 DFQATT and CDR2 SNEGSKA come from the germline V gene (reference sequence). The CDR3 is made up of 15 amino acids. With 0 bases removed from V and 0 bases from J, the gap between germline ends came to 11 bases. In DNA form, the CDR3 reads TGCAGTGCTAGAGATTTCGAGTCCCTGAACACTGAAGCTTTCTTT. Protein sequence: CSARDFESLNTEAFF.

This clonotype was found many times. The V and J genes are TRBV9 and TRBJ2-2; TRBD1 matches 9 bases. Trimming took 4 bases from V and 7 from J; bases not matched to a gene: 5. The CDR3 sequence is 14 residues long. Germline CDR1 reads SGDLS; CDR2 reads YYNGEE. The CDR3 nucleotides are TGTGCCAGCAGCCCTACAGGGGGCAGCGGGGAGCTGTTTTTT. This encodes CASSPTGGSGELFF.

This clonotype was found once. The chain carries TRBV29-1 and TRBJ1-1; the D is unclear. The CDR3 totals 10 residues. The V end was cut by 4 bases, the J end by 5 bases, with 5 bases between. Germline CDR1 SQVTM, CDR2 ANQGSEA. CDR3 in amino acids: CSVGVTEAFF. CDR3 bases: TGCAGCGTTGGGGTAACTGAAGCTTTCTTT. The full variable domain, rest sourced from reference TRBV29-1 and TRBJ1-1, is SAVISQKPSRDICQRGTSLTIQCQVDSQVTMMFWYRQQPGQSLTLIATANQGSEATYESGFVIDKFPISRPNLTFSTLTVSNMSPEDSSIYLCSVGVTEAFFGQGTRLTVV.

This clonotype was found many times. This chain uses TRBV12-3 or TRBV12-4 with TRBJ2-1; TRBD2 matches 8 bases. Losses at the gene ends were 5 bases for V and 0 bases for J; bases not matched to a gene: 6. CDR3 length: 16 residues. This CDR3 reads CASSPRSGSSYNEQFF. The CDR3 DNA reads TGTGCCAGCAGTCCACGCAGCGGGAGCTCCTACAATGAGCAGTTCTTC.

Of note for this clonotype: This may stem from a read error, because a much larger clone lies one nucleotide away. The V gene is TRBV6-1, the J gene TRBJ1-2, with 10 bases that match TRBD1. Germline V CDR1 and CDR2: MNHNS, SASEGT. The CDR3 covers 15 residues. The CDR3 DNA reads TGTGCCAGCAGAGCCGGGACAGGGGAGTATTATGGCCACACCTTC. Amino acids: CASRAGTGEYYGHTF.